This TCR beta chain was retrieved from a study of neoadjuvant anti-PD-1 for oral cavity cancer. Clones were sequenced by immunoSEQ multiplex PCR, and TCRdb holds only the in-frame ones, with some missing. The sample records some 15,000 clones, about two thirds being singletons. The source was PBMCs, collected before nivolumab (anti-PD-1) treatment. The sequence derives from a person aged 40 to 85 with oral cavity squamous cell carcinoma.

The CDR3 region has the DNA TGTGCCAGCAGTTACTCGCAGAATTTCTACGAGCAGTACTTC. Its translation is CASSYSQNFYEQYF. The chain couples TRBV6-5 to TRBJ2-7; the D is unclear. The CDR3 is 14 residues long. Trimming removed 0 bases from V and 3 bases from J, with 9 bases in between. Germline lookup yields CDR1 MNHEY and CDR2 SVGAGI.